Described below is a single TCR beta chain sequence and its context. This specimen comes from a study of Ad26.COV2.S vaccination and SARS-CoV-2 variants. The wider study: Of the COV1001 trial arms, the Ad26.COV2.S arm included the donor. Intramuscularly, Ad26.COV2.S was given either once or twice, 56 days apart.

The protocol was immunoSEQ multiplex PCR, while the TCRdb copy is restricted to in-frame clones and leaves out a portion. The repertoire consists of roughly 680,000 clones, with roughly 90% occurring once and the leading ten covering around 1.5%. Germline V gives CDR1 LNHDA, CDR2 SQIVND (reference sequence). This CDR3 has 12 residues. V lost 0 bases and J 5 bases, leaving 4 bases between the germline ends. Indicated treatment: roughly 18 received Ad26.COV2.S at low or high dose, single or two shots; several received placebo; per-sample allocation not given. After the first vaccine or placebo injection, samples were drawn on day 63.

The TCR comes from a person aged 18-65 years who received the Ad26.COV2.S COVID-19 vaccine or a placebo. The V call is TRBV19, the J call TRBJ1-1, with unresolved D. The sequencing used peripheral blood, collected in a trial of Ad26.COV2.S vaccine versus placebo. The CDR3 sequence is CASSIEGTEAFF. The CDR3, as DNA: TGTGCCAGTAGTATAGAGGGGACTGAAGCTTTCTTT.